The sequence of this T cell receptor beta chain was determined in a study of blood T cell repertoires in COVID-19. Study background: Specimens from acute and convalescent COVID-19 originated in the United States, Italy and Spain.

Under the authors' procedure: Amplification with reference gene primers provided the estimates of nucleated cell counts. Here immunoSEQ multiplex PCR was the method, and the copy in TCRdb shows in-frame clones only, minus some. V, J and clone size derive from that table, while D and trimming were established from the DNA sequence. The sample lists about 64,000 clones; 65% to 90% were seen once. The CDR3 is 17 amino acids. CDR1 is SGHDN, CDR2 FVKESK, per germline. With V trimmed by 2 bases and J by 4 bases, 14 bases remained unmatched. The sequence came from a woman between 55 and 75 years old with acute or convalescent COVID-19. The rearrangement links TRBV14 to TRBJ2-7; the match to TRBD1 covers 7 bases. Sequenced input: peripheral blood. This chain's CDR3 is CASSQRTLQGSPYEQYF. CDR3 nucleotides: TGTGCCAGCAGCCAAAGAACCCTACAGGGGTCACCATACGAGCAGTACTTC.